This TCR beta chain is from a study of cytomegalovirus exposure and HLA in healthy donors. Background on the study: Inside one of the first data releases sat tens of millions of unique TCRs taken from HLA-typed donors. Overall study findings and caveats: Most TCR sequences proved rare, with some public TCRs found in many donors. Earlier findings revealed that most TCR beta V segments proved productive either about 90% or about 30% of the time.

Primers for the PCR totalled 60 Vbeta and 13 Jbeta. As handled by the study authors: Approximately 11 million of some 80 million unique TCR beta chains were shared, per a later count. Produced via immunoSEQ multiplex PCR; TCRdb's table is partial and in-frame only. The V and J calls and clone size were taken over from that table, and D and trimming were inferred from the DNA. The data show over 95,000 clones, with about 64% seen just once and 7.5% to 9% held by the top ten. With regard to this clone: Its antigen remains unknown.

This receptor was identified in a man younger than 30 in good health and CMV-seropositive. Input material: PBMCs.

The CDR3 DNA is TGTGCCAGCAGAGACGACAGGGGGACGGGTGAGCAGTTCTTC. It specifies CASRDDRGTGEQFF. The V and J genes are TRBV2 and TRBJ2-1; TRBD1 matches at 9 bases. The CDR3 contains 14 residues. After removal of 6 bases from V and 9 bases from J, the junction contained 9 bases not matched to a gene. Germline loops: CDR1 SNHLY, CDR2 FYNNEI.